Presented here are 12 T cell receptor beta chains from one specimen sequenced in a study of post-analysis software for immune sequencing data. The antigens these receptors bind are not known. Study-wide findings and caveats: Controls showed lower frequencies than patients for 4 or 5 TRBV segments, and TRBV5-6, TRBV5-1 and TRBV20-1 were among these.

Built from TCR beta cDNA, the libraries had unique molecular identifiers in them. TCRdb called the PCR reads again in MiXCR, with one record for every CDR3 protein. Among approximately 400,000 distinct CDR3 sequences listed, 30% to 45% were seen once. Material for sequencing was blood. These receptors all stem from a girl under 18 with multiple sclerosis.

This clonotype came up many times. The V and J genes are TRBV20-1 and TRBJ2-5; D is uncertain. The CDR3 consists of 12 residues. In germline, CDR1 is DFQATT, CDR2 SNEGSKA (reference sequence). V lost 3 bases and J lost 2, with 7 bases in between. The CDR3 sequence: CSASSSQETQYF. DNA for the CDR3: TGCAGTGCTAGTTCATCTCAAGAGACCCAGTACTTC.

The chain couples TRBV7-2 to TRBJ2-1; TRBD2 aligns across 7 bases. This CDR3 region has 12 residues. The V gene's germline CDR1 is SGHTA and CDR2 FQGNSA. V lost 2 bases to trimming and J lost 9 bases; unmatched junction nucleotides: 1. This CDR3 reads CASSLRTSEQFF. Written as DNA, the CDR3 is TGTGCCAGCAGCTTACGGACTAGTGAGCAGTTCTTC. Drawing the rest from reference TRBV7-2 and TRBJ2-1, the complete variable domain is GAGVSQSPSNKVTEKGKDVELRCDPISGHTALYWYRQSLGQGLEFLIYFQGNSAPDKSGLPSDRFSAERTGGSVSTLTIQRTQQEDSAVYLCASSLRTSEQFFGPGTRLTVL.

As regards this clonotype: The junction departs from the called germline gene at one end, perhaps through a read error. The chain links TRBV4-3 to TRBJ2-1; possibly TRBD1 for D (6 bases). This CDR3 is built from 14 residues. In germline, CDR1 is LGHNA, CDR2 YSLEER. In nucleotides, the CDR3 is TGCACCAGCAGCCATCCCCTGAGGGGGAATGAGCAGTTCTTC. Encoded protein: CTSSHPLRGNEQFF.

The chain employs TRBV7-3 and TRBJ2-3; either TRBD1 or TRBD2 may supply D (5 bases each). Trimming cost V 2 bases and J 4 bases, with 13 bases left between them. CDR3 length: 15 residues. CDR1 is SGHTA and CDR2 is FQGTGA in the germline V gene. The DNA of the CDR3 is TGTGCCAGCAGCTTATTTTCAGGGACGCCAGATACGCAGTATTTT. Translating it yields CASSLFSGTPDTQYF. Drawing the rest from reference TRBV7-3 and TRBJ2-3, the complete variable domain is GAGVSQTPSNKVTEKGKYVELRCDPISGHTALYWYRQSLGQGPEFLIYFQGTGAADDSGLPNDRFFAVRPEGSVSTLKIQRTERGDSAVYLCASSLFSGTPDTQYFGPGTRLTVL.

The rearrangement uses TRBV15 and TRBJ2-7, with D possibly matching TRBD1 (5 bases). V was clipped by 6 bases and J by 0 bases, with 15 bases between them. This CDR3 is built from 15 residues. The germline V gene encodes CDR1 LNHNV and CDR2 YYDKDF (reference sequence). CDR3 residues: CATSRTQDSSYEQYF. CDR3 nucleotides: TGTGCCACCAGTCGGACACAGGATAGCTCCTACGAGCAGTACTTC.

The rearrangement uses TRBV7-2 and TRBJ1-1; D is possibly TRBD1 (6 bases). This CDR3 comprises 14 residues. V lost 2 bases, J lost 9 bases, and 16 bases lay in between. Per germline, CDR1 SGHTA and CDR2 FQGNSA. The CDR3 is CASSLLGQPRQAFF. The CDR3 bases are TGTGCCAGCAGCTTACTCGGACAGCCTCGACAAGCTTTCTTT.

V is TRBV24-1 and J is TRBJ1-1; a possible D gene is TRBD1 (5 bases). This CDR3 contains 14 residues. Trimming shortened V by 3 bases and J by 6 bases, and 13 bases separated the two germline ends. The V gene's germline CDR1 is KGHDR and CDR2 SFDVKD. The CDR3 bases are TGTGCCACCAGTGATCCGGGGGACGGCCCTGAAGCTTTCTTT. Amino acid sequence: CATSDPGDGPEAFF.

In this sample, this clonotype turned up a few times. J is TRBJ2-1 and V is TRBV11-2, with 12 nucleotides matching TRBD2. V dropped 5 bases and J dropped 9; count of bases not matched to a gene: 14. This CDR3 is built from 17 residues. Germline V gene sequence: CDR1 SGHAT, CDR2 FQNNGV. CDR3 sequence: CASSPRTSGVVKGEQFF. The CDR3 DNA follows: TGTGCCAGCAGCCCCAGGACTAGCGGGGTCGTTAAAGGTGAGCAGTTCTTC. The whole variable domain, remainder taken from reference TRBV11-2 and TRBJ2-1, is EAGVAQSPRYKIIEKRQSVAFWCNPISGHATLYWYQQILGQGPKLLIQFQNNGVVDDSQLPKDRFSAERLKGVDSTLKIQPAKLEDSAVYLCASSPRTSGVVKGEQFFGPGTRLTVL.

The rearrangement joins TRBV7-3 to TRBJ1-1; TRBD1 matches at 12 bases. There are 18 residues in the CDR3. Germline V gives CDR1 SGHTA, CDR2 FQGTGA. The V and J ends lost 5 bases and 4 bases, in that order; junction bases with no gene match: 14. The CDR3 DNA reads as TGTGCCAGCAGCCTCCTTCCTCCCGGGACAGGGGGCGGCACTGAAGCTTTCTTT. This sequence encodes CASSLLPPGTGGGTEAFF.

This chain connects TRBV20-1 to TRBJ2-2; the D call may be TRBD1 or TRBD2 (6 bases each). This CDR3 spans 14 amino acids. CDR1 and CDR2 (germline): DFQATT, SNEGSKA (reference sequence). V gave up 1 base and J gave up 5 bases, with 11 bases separating them. The CDR3 protein is CSARATGRTGELFF. In nucleotides, the CDR3 is TGCAGTGCTAGAGCAACAGGGAGGACCGGGGAGCTGTTTTTT.

The gene calls are TRBV7-2 and TRBJ2-7; 8 bases align to TRBD2. Trimming at V came to 0 bases and at J to 8 bases, leaving 9 bases not matched to a gene. Germline CDR1 SGHTA, CDR2 FQGNSA. The CDR3 runs to 15 residues. CDR3 bases: TGTGCCAGCAGCTTAGCGGCGGCGGGGGGAGGCCAGCAGTACTTC. Protein product: CASSLAAAGGGQQYF.

The chain links TRBV6-5 to TRBJ2-7; D is unclear. From germline, CDR1 is MNHEY and CDR2 SVGAGI. The CDR3 consists of 17 residues. Between the trimmed V and J ends, which lost 4 bases and 0 bases, there was a span of 19 bases. CDR3 sequence: CASSFLGGGESSYEQYF. CDR3 nucleotide sequence: TGTGCCAGCAGTTTCCTCGGTGGCGGAGAAAGCTCCTACGAGCAGTACTTC.